This TCR beta chain is drawn from a study of T cell responses to AZD1222 COVID-19 vaccine. Study-level results: The study reported that nearly half of spike-specific TCRs target unmutated variant regions. With dominance at 160-218 and 743-854, vaccine-associated CD4 TCRs spanned spike. White British ancestry dominated among donors, who included more females, and clonal diversity was possibly underestimated.

Remarks on this clone: What it binds is unknown.

The method was immunoSEQ multiplex PCR; TCRdb's version includes in-frame clones alone and lacks a portion of them. The sample holds 90,000 to 110,000 clones, roughly 87% seen once. The V gene lost 1 base and the J gene lost 10 bases, with 11 bases spanning the gap. This CDR3 comprises 14 residues. Germline assignment: CDR1 KGHSH and CDR2 LQKENI. V and J are TRBV18 and TRBJ1-6; the D is unclear. The sequence was obtained from an adult in good health. The specimen comprised peripheral blood, sampled on day 0 of AZD1222 vaccination. The CDR3 DNA follows: TGTGCCAGCTCACCACAGGAGAGCGGATCACCCCTCCACTTT. Translation gives CASSPQESGSPLHF.